This is a list of T cell receptor beta chains from one sample in a study of memory B cells and T cells in multiple sclerosis. Their antigens remain unidentified. Profiled with immunoSEQ multiplex PCR; TCRdb holds only in-frame clones, not every one. The sample holds 46,000 or so clones, roughly four fifths seen once. The sequencing input was PBMCs from blood kept in culture. These receptor sequences come from a human donor with multiple sclerosis. The CDR3 runs from the conserved cysteine through the conserved F or W. A D gene is named only where the DNA matches it firmly. Size is stated for part of the rows, as once, few or many counts, or as a class when the clone is expanded.

D gene | clone size | J gene | V gene | CDR3 protein | CDR3 DNA
NA | NA | TRBJ1-1 | TRBV7-2 | CASSGGTLNTEAFF | TGTGCCAGCAGCGGGGGGACGTTGAACACTGAAGCTTTCTTT
TRBD1 | NA | TRBJ2-7 | TRBV6-1 | CAGRWDRASEQYF | TGTGCCGGTAGGTGGGACAGGGCATCCGAGCAGTACTTC
NA | NA | TRBJ1-2 | TRBV6-5 | CASSYTSQGGYTF | TGTGCCAGCAGTTACACATCACAGGGAGGCTACACCTTC
NA | NA | TRBJ1-1 | TRBV19 | CASSLGVGAFF | TGTGCCAGTAGCCTCGGGGTGGGGGCTTTCTTT
TRBD1 | NA | TRBJ2-7 | TRBV4-3 | CASSPAGTGYNEQYF | TGCGCCAGCAGCCCTGCTGGGACAGGGTATAACGAGCAGTACTTC
NA | NA | TRBJ2-5 | TRBV5-1 | CASSLEGDRTQYF | TGCGCCAGCAGCTTGGAAGGGGATCGAACCCAGTACTTC
NA | NA | TRBJ1-5 | TRBV6-6 | CASSSFTEWHF | TGTGCCAGCAGCTCTTTTACCGAATGGCATTTT
NA | NA | TRBJ1-2 | TRBV7-2 | CASSPSSSPYGYTF | TGTGCCAGCAGCCCCTCGTCCAGCCCCTATGGCTACACCTTC
NA | NA | TRBJ2-6 | TRBV5-1 | CASSSTRVRTSGANVLTF | TGCGCCAGCAGCTCAACAAGGGTTAGAACCTCTGGGGCCAACGTCCTGACTTTC
NA | NA | TRBJ1-2 | TRBV2 | CASSLTTDPGGYTF | TGTGCCAGCAGTTTAACGACCGACCCCGGCGGCTACACCTTC
TRBD1 | NA | TRBJ1-1 | TRBV19 | CASSSTGDTEAFF | TGTGCCAGTAGCTCAACAGGGGACACTGAAGCTTTCTTT
NA | NA | TRBJ1-1 | TRBV7-2 | CASSLDQAGYTEAFF | TGTGCCAGCAGCTTAGACCAGGCAGGTTACACTGAAGCTTTCTTT
NA | NA | TRBJ1-1 | TRBV4-1 | CASSQERSEAFF | TGCGCCAGCAGCCAAGAACGCTCCGAAGCTTTCTTT
NA | NA | TRBJ2-1 | TRBV30 | CAWSVLQNNEQFF | TGTGCCTGGAGTGTACTTCAGAACAATGAGCAGTTCTTC
TRBD2 | NA | TRBJ2-1 | TRBV10-1 | CASGDYNEQFF | TGCGCTAGCGGGGACTACAATGAGCAGTTCTTC
NA | NA | TRBJ1-4 | TRBV2 | CASRGDSAHEKLFF | TGTGCCAGCCGGGGCGACTCTGCCCATGAAAAACTGTTTTTT
TRBD1 | NA | TRBJ2-3 | TRBV4-3 | CASSQAPGQGSTDTQYF | TGCGCCAGCAGCCAAGCGCCTGGACAGGGGTCTACAGATACGCAGTATTTT
NA | NA | TRBJ2-7 | TRBV19 | CASSPGASYEQYF | TGTGCCAGTAGCCCCGGGGCCTCCTACGAGCAGTACTTC
NA | NA | TRBJ1-5 | TRBV19 | CASSTSQGRSNQPQHF | TGTGCCAGTAGTACTTCACAGGGACGTAGCAATCAGCCCCAGCATTTT
NA | NA | TRBJ1-1 | TRBV20-1 | CSARNAEAFF | TGCAGTGCTAGAAACGCTGAAGCTTTCTTT
TRBD1 | NA | TRBJ2-7 | TRBV14 | CASSHLTGRLGEQYF | TGTGCCAGCAGCCATCTGACAGGGAGATTGGGCGAGCAGTACTTC
NA | NA | TRBJ1-1 | TRBV30 | CAWSSKTEAFF | TGTGCCTGGAGTTCCAAGACTGAAGCTTTCTTT
NA | NA | TRBJ1-1 | TRBV30 | CAWGEVNTEAFF | TGTGCCTGGGGGGAGGTGAACACTGAAGCTTTCTTT
TRBD1 | NA | TRBJ1-2 | TRBV7-2 | CASSSPDRGNYGYTF | TGTGCCAGCAGCTCGCCGGACAGGGGAAACTATGGCTACACCTTC
NA | NA | TRBJ1-1 | TRBV7-6 | CASSSPQRGDTEAFF | TGTGCCAGCAGCTCCCCTCAAAGGGGGGACACTGAAGCTTTCTTT
TRBD1 | NA | TRBJ2-5 | TRBV7-2 | CASSPGGGYGTQYF | TGTGCCAGCAGCCCAGGGGGCGGGTACGGGACCCAGTACTTC
NA | NA | TRBJ1-2 | TRBV4-2 | CASSQDLGRLDGYTF | TGTGCCAGCAGCCAAGATTTGGGCAGGTTAGACGGCTACACCTTC
NA | NA | TRBJ1-5 | TRBV6-1 | CASSRWGGSNQPQHF | TGTGCCAGCAGTAGATGGGGGGGCAGCAATCAGCCCCAGCATTTT
NA | NA | TRBJ2-1 | TRBV7-8 | CASSGAGEQFF | TGTGCCAGCAGCGGGGCGGGCGAGCAGTTCTTC
NA | NA | TRBJ1-1 | TRBV19 | CASKQGGAQANTEAFF | TGTGCCAGTAAGCAGGGAGGGGCCCAGGCGAACACTGAAGCTTTCTTT
NA | NA | TRBJ2-1 | TRBV6-5 | CASSPTVGQSEQFF | TGTGCCAGCAGCCCCACGGTAGGACAGTCCGAGCAGTTCTTC
NA | NA | TRBJ2-3 | TRBV7-2 | CASSLVGGTDTQYF | TGTGCCAGCAGCCTAGTAGGAGGGACAGATACGCAGTATTTT
TRBD1 | NA | TRBJ1-1 | TRBV9 | CASSVRPGGTEAFF | TGTGCCAGCAGCGTTCGTCCAGGGGGCACTGAAGCTTTCTTT
NA | NA | TRBJ1-1 | TRBV5-5 | CASRPGVGPTEAFF | TGTGCCAGCCGCCCCGGGGTCGGTCCCACTGAAGCTTTCTTT
NA | NA | TRBJ2-5 | TRBV11-2 | CASSPGQTQYF | TGTGCCAGCAGCCCCGGCCAGACCCAGTACTTC
TRBD1 | NA | TRBJ1-3 | TRBV6-1 | CASRQGISGNTIYF | TGTGCCAGTCGACAGGGTATCTCTGGAAACACCATATATTTT
NA | NA | TRBJ1-2 | TRBV7-6 | CASSLGGSTPSVGYTF | TGTGCCAGCAGCTTAGGCGGGAGTACTCCGAGCGTTGGCTACACCTTC
NA | once | TRBJ2-7 | TRBV30 | CAWSRAQEQYF | TGTGCCTGGAGTCGGGCCCAAGAGCAGTACTTC
NA | NA | TRBJ2-3 | TRBV6-1 | CASSPGFTDTQYF | TGTGCCAGCAGTCCCGGGTTCACAGATACGCAGTATTTT
NA | NA | TRBJ1-1 | TRBV6-5 | CASWVLGDTEAFF | TGTGCCAGCTGGGTGCTTGGGGACACTGAAGCTTTCTTT
NA | NA | TRBJ2-1 | TRBV6-6 | CASSYSSPGERFF | TGTGCCAGCAGTTACTCGTCCCCGGGGGAGCGGTTCTTC
TRBD2 | few | TRBJ2-7 | TRBV5-5 | CASSRGGILSYEQYF | TGTGCCAGCAGCCGCGGGGGAATTCTCTCCTACGAGCAGTACTTC
NA | NA | TRBJ2-3 | TRBV9 | CASSAGPQGRLNTDTQYF | TGTGCCAGCAGCGCAGGTCCCCAGGGGCGCCTAAACACAGATACGCAGTATTTT
TRBD1 | NA | TRBJ1-5 | TRBV30 | CAWGGQANQPQHF | TGTGCCTGGGGGGGACAGGCCAATCAGCCCCAGCATTTT
TRBD1 | NA | TRBJ1-4 | TRBV5-4 | CASSAAGQGGEKLFF | TGTGCCAGCAGCGCAGCGGGACAGGGGGGCGAAAAACTGTTTTTT
NA | NA | TRBJ1-1 | TRBV5-1 | CASSLQGTNTEAFF | TGCGCCAGCAGCTTACAGGGTACGAACACTGAAGCTTTCTTT
TRBD1 | NA | TRBJ1-2 | TRBV4-2 | CASSSTGLKRGYTF | TGTGCCAGCAGCTCGACAGGGCTAAAGCGAGGCTACACCTTC
TRBD2 | NA | TRBJ2-5 | TRBV27 | CASSLLAGGFFETQYF | TGTGCCAGCAGTCTTCTAGCGGGGGGGTTCTTCGAGACCCAGTACTTC
NA | NA | TRBJ1-2 | TRBV4-3 | CASSQALLLPYGYTF | TGCGCCAGCAGCCAAGCGTTGCTCCTTCCCTATGGCTACACCTTC
NA | NA | TRBJ2-7 | TRBV29-1 | CSVEEDEQYF | TGCAGCGTTGAAGAGGACGAGCAGTACTTC
NA | NA | TRBJ2-3 | TRBV5-6 | CASSSNLEDTQYF | TGTGCCAGCAGCTCCAACCTCGAGGATACGCAGTATTTT
NA | NA | TRBJ2-7 | TRBV27 | CASRLGSGISSYEQYF | TGTGCCAGCAGGCTAGGGTCAGGGATCAGCTCCTACGAGCAGTACTTC
NA | NA | TRBJ2-2 | TRBV4-2 | CASSQVRTGTNTGELFF | TGTGCCAGCAGCCAAGTTCGTACAGGGACCAACACCGGGGAGCTGTTTTTT
NA | once | TRBJ1-2 | TRBV28 | CASSLRGPSGYTF | TGTGCCAGCAGTTTGCGGGGCCCGAGCGGCTACACCTTC
NA | NA | TRBJ2-7 | TRBV5-1 | CASSLAVSSYEQYF | TGCGCCAGCAGCTTGGCCGTTAGCTCCTACGAGCAGTACTTC
TRBD1 | NA | TRBJ1-2 | TRBV19 | CASTLNPGGLEGYTF | TGTGCCAGTACCCTTAACCCAGGGGGATTGGAGGGCTACACCTTC
TRBD1 | NA | TRBJ1-1 | TRBV7-9 | CASIQGAGAEAFF | TGTGCCAGCATCCAGGGGGCAGGCGCTGAAGCTTTCTTT
NA | NA | TRBJ1-1 | TRBV7-2 | CASSTPGWNTEAFF | TGTGCCAGCAGCACTCCAGGGTGGAACACTGAAGCTTTCTTT
NA | once | TRBJ2-2 | TRBV29-1 | CSVEKMVGELFF | TGCAGCGTGGAGAAAATGGTCGGGGAGCTGTTTTTT